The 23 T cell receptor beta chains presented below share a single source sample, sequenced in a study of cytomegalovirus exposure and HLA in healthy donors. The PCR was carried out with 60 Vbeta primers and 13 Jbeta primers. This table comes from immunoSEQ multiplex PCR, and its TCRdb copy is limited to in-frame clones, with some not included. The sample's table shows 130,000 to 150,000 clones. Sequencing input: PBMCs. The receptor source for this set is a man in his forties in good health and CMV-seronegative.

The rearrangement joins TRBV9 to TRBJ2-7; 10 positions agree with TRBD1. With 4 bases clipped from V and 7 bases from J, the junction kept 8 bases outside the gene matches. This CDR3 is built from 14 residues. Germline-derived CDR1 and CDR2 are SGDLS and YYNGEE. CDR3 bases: TGTGCCAGCAGCCCTCGACAGGGGGCAGGGGAGCAGTACTTC. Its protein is CASSPRQGAGEQYF.

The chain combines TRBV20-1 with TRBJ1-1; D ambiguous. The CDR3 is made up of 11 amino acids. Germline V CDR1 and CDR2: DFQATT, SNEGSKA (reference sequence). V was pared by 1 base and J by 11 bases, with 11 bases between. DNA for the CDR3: TGCAGTGCTAGAGTCCAAAGAGGGGCTTTCTTT. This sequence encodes CSARVQRGAFF.

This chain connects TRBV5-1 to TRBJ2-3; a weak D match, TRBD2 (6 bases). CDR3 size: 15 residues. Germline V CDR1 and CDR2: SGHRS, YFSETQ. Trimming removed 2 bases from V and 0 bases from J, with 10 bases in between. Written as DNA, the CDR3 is TGCGCCAGCAGCTTCAACGGGGGTAGCACAGATACGCAGTATTTT. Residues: CASSFNGGSTDTQYF. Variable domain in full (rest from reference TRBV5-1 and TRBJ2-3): KAGVTQTPRYLIKTRGQQVTLSCSPISGHRSVSWYQQTPGQGLQFLFEYFSETQRNKGNFPGRFSGRQFSNSRSEMNVSTLELGDSALYLCASSFNGGSTDTQYFGPGTRLTVL.

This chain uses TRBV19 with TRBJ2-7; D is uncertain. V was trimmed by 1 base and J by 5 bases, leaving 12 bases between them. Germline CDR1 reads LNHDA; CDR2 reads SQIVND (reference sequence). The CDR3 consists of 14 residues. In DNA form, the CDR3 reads TGTGCCAGTAGTATAGGGCCCAACCCCCACGAGCAGTACTTC. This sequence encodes CASSIGPNPHEQYF. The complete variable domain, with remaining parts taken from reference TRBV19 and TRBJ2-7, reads DGGITQSPKYLFRKEGQNVTLSCEQNLNHDAMYWYRQDPGQGLRLIYYSQIVNDFQKGDIAEGYSVSREKKESFPLTVTSAQKNPTAFYLCASSIGPNPHEQYFGPGTRLTVT.

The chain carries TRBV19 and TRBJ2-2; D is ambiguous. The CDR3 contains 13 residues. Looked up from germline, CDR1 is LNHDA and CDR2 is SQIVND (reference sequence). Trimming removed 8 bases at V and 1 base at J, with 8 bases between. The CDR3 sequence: CASGVMNTGELFF. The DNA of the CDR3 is TGTGCCAGTGGAGTTATGAACACCGGGGAGCTGTTTTTT.

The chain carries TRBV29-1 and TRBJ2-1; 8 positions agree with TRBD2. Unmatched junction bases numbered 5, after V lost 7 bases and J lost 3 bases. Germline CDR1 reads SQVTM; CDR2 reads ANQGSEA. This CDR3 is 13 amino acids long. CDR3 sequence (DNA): TGCAGCGCGGGGGGGGGCGGCTACAATGAGCAGTTCTTC. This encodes CSAGGGGYNEQFF.

The CDR3, as DNA: TGTGCCAGCAGCTCCCGGAACACTGAAGCTTTCTTT. It translates to CASSSRNTEAFF. The chain carries TRBV7-8 and TRBJ1-1; no clear D. Trimming shortened V by 4 bases and J by 1 base, and 4 bases separated the two germline ends. CDR1 and CDR2 (germline): SGHVS, FQNEAQ. The CDR3 is made up of 12 amino acids.

The CDR3 here is CASSDSRLGASPYEQYF. The DNA for the CDR3 is TGTGCCAGCAGTGACTCGAGATTGGGGGCGAGCCCCTACGAGCAGTACTTC. The gene calls are TRBV6-4 and TRBJ2-7, with D possibly being TRBD1 (6 bases). Germline V lookup: CDR1 MRHNA, CDR2 SNTAGT. The CDR3 extends over 17 amino acids. V lost 0 bases to trimming and J lost 2 bases, with 17 bases between them.

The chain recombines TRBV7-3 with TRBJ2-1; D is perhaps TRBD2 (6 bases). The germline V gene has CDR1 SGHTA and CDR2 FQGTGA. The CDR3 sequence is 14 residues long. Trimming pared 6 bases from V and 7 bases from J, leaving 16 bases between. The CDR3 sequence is CASSQSGVTNEQFF. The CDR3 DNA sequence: TGTGCCAGCAGTCAGTCGGGGGTCACTAATGAGCAGTTCTTC.

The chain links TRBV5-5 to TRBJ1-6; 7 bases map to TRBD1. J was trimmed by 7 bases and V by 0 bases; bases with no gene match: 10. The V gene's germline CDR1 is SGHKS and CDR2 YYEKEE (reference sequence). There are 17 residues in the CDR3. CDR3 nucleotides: TGTGCCAGCAGCTTGGCCGGGGCAGGGGGTATAAATTCACCCCTCCACTTT. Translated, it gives CASSLAGAGGINSPLHF.

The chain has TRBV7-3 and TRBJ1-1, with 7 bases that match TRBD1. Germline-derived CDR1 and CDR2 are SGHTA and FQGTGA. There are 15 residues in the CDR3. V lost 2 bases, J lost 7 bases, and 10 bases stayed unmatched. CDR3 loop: CASSLRPPPGGEAFF. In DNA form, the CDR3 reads TGTGCCAGCAGCTTACGGCCCCCCCCAGGGGGTGAAGCTTTCTTT. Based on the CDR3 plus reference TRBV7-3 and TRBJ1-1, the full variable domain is GAGVSQTPSNKVTEKGKYVELRCDPISGHTALYWYRQSLGQGPEFLIYFQGTGAADDSGLPNDRFFAVRPEGSVSTLKIQRTERGDSAVYLCASSLRPPPGGEAFFGQGTRLTVV.

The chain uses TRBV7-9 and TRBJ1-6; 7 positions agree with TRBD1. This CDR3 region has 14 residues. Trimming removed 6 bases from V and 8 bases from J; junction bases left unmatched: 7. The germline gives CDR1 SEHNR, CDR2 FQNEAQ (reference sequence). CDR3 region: CASRVVGGDSPLHF. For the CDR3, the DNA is TGTGCCAGCAGGGTGGTAGGGGGCGATTCACCCCTCCACTTT.

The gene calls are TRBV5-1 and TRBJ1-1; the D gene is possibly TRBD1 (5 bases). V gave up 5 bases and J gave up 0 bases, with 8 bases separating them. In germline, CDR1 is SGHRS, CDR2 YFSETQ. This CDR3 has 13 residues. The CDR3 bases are TGCGCCAGCAGGACAGCCTTGAACACTGAAGCTTTCTTT. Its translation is CASRTALNTEAFF.

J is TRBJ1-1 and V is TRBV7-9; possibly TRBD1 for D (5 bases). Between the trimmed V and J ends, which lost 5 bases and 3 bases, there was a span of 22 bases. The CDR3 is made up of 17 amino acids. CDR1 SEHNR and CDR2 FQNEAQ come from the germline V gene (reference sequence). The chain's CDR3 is CASSPPGRPGGYTEAFF. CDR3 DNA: TGTGCCAGCAGCCCCCCCGGGAGACCCGGGGGGTACACTGAAGCTTTCTTT.

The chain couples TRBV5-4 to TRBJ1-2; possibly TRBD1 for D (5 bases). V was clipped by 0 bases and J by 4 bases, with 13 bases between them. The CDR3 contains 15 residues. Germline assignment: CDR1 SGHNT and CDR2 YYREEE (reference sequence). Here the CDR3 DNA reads TGTGCCAGCAGCTTGGCAGGGTCGAGCTCCTATGGCTACACCTTC. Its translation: CASSLAGSSSYGYTF. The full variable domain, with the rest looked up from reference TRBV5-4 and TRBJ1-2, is ETGVTQSPTHLIKTRGQQVTLRCSSQSGHNTVSWYQQALGQGPQFIFQYYREEENGRGNFPPRFSGLQFPNYSSELNVNALELDDSALYLCASSLAGSSSYGYTFGSGTRLTVV.

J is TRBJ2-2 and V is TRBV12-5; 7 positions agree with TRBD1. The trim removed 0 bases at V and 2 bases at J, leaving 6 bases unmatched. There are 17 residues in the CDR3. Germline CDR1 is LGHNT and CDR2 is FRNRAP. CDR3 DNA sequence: TGTGCTAGTGGTTTGGTACGGGGACAGCCAAACACCGGGGAGCTGTTTTTT. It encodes CASGLVRGQPNTGELFF. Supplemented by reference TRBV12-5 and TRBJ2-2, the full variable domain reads DARVTQTPRHKVTEMGQEVTMRCQPILGHNTVFWYRQTMMQGLELLAYFRNRAPLDDSGMPKDRFSAEMPDATLATLKIQPSEPRDSAVYFCASGLVRGQPNTGELFFGEGSRLTVL.

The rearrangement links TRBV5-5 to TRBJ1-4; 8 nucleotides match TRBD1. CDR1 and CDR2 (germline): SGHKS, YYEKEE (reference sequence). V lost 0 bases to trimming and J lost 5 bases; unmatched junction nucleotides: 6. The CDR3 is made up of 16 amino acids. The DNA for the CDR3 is TGTGCCAGCAGCTTGGGGGGGACAGGAAAAAATGAAAAACTGTTTTTT. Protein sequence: CASSLGGTGKNEKLFF.

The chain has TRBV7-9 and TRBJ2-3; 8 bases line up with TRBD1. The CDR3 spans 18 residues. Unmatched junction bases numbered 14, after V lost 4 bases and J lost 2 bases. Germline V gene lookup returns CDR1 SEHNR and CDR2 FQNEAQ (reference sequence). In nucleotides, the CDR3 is TGTGCCAGCAGCTCTCGACAGGGGCGACTCGGTACCACAGATACGCAGTATTTT. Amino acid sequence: CASSSRQGRLGTTDTQYF.

The DNA of the CDR3 is TGTGCCAGCAGTTCGATGACAGGGGAGGGCGAGACCCAGTACTTC. Residues: CASSSMTGEGETQYF. The V gene is TRBV11-2, the J gene TRBJ2-5; maybe TRBD1 (8 bases). CDR1 is SGHAT, CDR2 FQNNGV, per germline. The CDR3 length is 15 residues. Deletions cut 6 bases from V and 5 bases from J, with 19 bases between.

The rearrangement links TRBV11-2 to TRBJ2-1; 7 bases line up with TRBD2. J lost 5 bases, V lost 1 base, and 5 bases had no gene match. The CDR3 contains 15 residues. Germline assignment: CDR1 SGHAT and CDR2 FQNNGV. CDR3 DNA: TGTGCCAGCAGCTTAGGGGGGGGACTCGACAATGAGCAGTTCTTC. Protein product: CASSLGGGLDNEQFF.

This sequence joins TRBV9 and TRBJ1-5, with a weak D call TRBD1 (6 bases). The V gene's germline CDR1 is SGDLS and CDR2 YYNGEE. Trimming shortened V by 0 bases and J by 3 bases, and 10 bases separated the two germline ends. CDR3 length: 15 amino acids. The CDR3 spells CASSVGGQPNQPQHF. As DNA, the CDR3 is TGTGCCAGCAGCGTAGGTGGACAGCCCAATCAGCCCCAGCATTTT.

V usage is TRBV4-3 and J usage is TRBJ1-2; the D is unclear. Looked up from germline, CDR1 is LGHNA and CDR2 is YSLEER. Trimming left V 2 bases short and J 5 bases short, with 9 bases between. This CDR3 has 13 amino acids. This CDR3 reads CASSQNTGYGYTF. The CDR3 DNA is TGCGCCAGCAGCCAAAATACGGGGTATGGCTACACCTTC.

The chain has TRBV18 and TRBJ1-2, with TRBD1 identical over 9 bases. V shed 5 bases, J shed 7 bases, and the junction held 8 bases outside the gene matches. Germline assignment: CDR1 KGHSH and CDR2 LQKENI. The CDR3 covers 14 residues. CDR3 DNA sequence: TGTGCCAGCTCATCACAGGGGGCCCCTAGTGGCTACACCTTC. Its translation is CASSSQGAPSGYTF.